The clone carrying this TCR beta chain was counted between two and nine times. The sample comes from a study of T cells in Graves' hyperthyroidism and ophthalmopathy. The investigators amplified TCR beta CDR3 regions from RNA transcripts. The primer set for the first-round RT-PCR of the TCR CDR3 was HTBI. From the multiplex PCR reads, TCRdb called clonotypes with MiXCR, one entry per CDR3 protein. The repertoire holds under 700,000 distinct CDR3 sequences, with about a sixth as singletons. Exclusion criteria comprised uncontrolled infection, other autoimmune disease, pregnancy or lactation. Diagnosis rested on symptoms, serum thyroxine and TRAb, thyroid ultrasound, and orbital computed tomography. The CDR3 totals 17 residues. Germline V gives CDR1 PRHDT, CDR2 FYEKMQ (reference sequence). The V gene end was trimmed by 5 bases and the J gene end by 4 bases; junction bases not matched to a gene: 11.

Specimen: blood. The sequence was obtained from a woman younger than 30 with Graves' hyperthyroidism. The chain links TRBV13 to TRBJ2-1; 10 bases map to TRBD2. In DNA, the CDR3 is TGTGCCAGCAGCCCCGACTTGAGAGCGGGGGGGTACAATGAGCAGTTCTTC. It specifies CASSPDLRAGGYNEQFF. The entire variable domain, with the rest obtained from reference TRBV13 and TRBJ2-1, is as follows: AAGVIQSPRHLIKEKRETATLKCYPIPRHDTVYWYQQGPGQDPQFLISFYEKMQSDKGSIPDRFSAQQFSDYHSELNMSSLELGDSALYFCASSPDLRAGGYNEQFFGPGTRLTVL.